The 20 T cell receptor beta chains reported below all come from one sample, sequenced in a study of T cell responses to AZD1222 COVID-19 vaccine. The data were produced by immunoSEQ multiplex PCR, yet TCRdb's version contains in-frame clones alone and is incomplete. The sample consists of about 120,000 clones, roughly 93% of them appearing once. This specimen consisted of peripheral blood, obtained 28 days after the second AZD1222 dose. The receptors here all came from an adult who received the AZD1222 COVID-19 vaccine.

The chain uses TRBV5-1 and TRBJ2-1; 9 nucleotides line up with TRBD2. Germline CDR1 reads SGHRS; CDR2 reads YFSETQ. The CDR3 loop spans 17 amino acids. V was clipped by 6 bases and J by 0 bases; unmatched bases: 10. Here the CDR3 reads CASTPRAGGSSYNEQFF. The CDR3 DNA reads as TGCGCCAGCACCCCCAGGGCGGGGGGGAGCTCCTACAATGAGCAGTTCTTC.

DNA of the CDR3: TGTGCCAGCAGGGATGGGACAGGAAGAAACCCTAACTATGGCTACACCTTC. Translated, it gives CASRDGTGRNPNYGYTF. The chain links TRBV9 to TRBJ1-2; TRBD1 aligns across 8 bases. Germline V gene lookup returns CDR1 SGDLS and CDR2 YYNGEE. The J segment lost 0 bases and the V segment lost 5 bases, leaving 12 bases of the junction unmatched. This CDR3 spans 17 amino acids. Complete variable domain (other parts from reference TRBV9 and TRBJ1-2): DSGVTQTPKHLITATGQRVTLRCSPRSGDLSVYWYQQSLDQGLQFLIQYYNGEERAKGNILERFSAQQFPDLHSELNLSSLELGDSALYFCASRDGTGRNPNYGYTFGSGTRLTVV.

The chain is built from TRBV5-8 and TRBJ2-7; 10 bases line up with TRBD1. Germline V gene sequence: CDR1 SGHTS, CDR2 YDEGEE. This CDR3 region has 15 residues. V dropped 0 bases and J dropped 6; count of bases not matched to a gene: 6. CDR3: CASSLAGTGVREQYF. The CDR3 DNA sequence: TGTGCCAGCAGCTTGGCCGGGACAGGGGTTCGCGAGCAGTACTTC.

V and J are TRBV19 and TRBJ1-4, with 10 bases that match TRBD1. Germline CDR1 is LNHDA and CDR2 is SQIVND (reference sequence). This CDR3 region has 15 residues. V shed 5 bases, J shed 8 bases, and the junction held 8 bases outside the gene matches. CDR3 protein: CASSEDRGRREKLFF. In DNA, the CDR3 is TGTGCCAGTAGTGAAGACAGGGGGCGACGCGAAAAACTGTTTTTT.

This sequence joins TRBV29-1 and TRBJ2-2; D unclear. Per germline, CDR1 SQVTM and CDR2 ANQGSEA. CDR3 length equals 13 residues. V shed 3 bases and J shed 0 bases, with 5 bases lying between them. CDR3 amino acids: CSVDRSNTGELFF. In nucleotides, the CDR3 is TGCAGCGTTGACAGATCGAACACCGGGGAGCTGTTTTTT.

CDR3 DNA sequence: TGTGCCAGCAGTTACCCTATAATGGGCTCACCCCTCCACTTT. Translated, it gives CASSYPIMGSPLHF. This chain joins TRBV6-5 and TRBJ1-6; D gene uncertain. Germline CDR1 MNHEY, CDR2 SVGAGI. There are 14 residues in the CDR3. Trimming removed 2 bases at V and 10 bases at J, with 12 bases between.

This sequence joins TRBV9 and TRBJ1-3; TRBD1 matches 7 bases. Trimming at V came to 6 bases and at J to 4 bases, leaving 4 bases not matched to a gene. In germline, CDR1 is SGDLS, CDR2 YYNGEE. This CDR3 is 13 amino acids long. The CDR3 protein is CASKGASGNTIYF. The CDR3 DNA reads TGTGCCAGCAAGGGGGCGTCGGGAAACACCATATATTTT.

The V and J genes are TRBV5-4 and TRBJ1-2, with D unresolved. The germline CDR1 and CDR2 sequences are SGHNT and YYREEE (reference sequence). The V end was cut by 4 bases, the J end by 4 bases, with 8 bases between. The CDR3 length is 12 residues. CDR3 in DNA: TGTGCCAGCAGCGAAAGTGGCTATGGCTACACCTTC. Its translation: CASSESGYGYTF.

The V gene is TRBV5-1, the J gene TRBJ2-7; 8 nucleotides line up with TRBD2. This CDR3 is 19 amino acids long. From germline, CDR1 is SGHRS and CDR2 YFSETQ. After removal of 4 bases from V and 2 bases from J, the junction contained 20 bases not matched to a gene. CDR3 sequence (DNA): TGCGCCAGCAGCGGCGCCGGAGGCGGGAGGACTCGATTAGCCTACGAGCAGTACTTC. Translated: CASSGAGGGRTRLAYEQYF.

J is TRBJ1-5 and V is TRBV6-6, with D perhaps TRBD1 (5 bases). The CDR3 totals 15 residues. Trimming removed 2 bases at V and 2 bases at J, with 10 bases between. Germline assignment: CDR1 MNHNY and CDR2 SVGAGI (reference sequence). CDR3 sequence (DNA): TGTGCCAGCAGTTACGCTGGGGGAGGCAATCAGCCCCAGCATTTT. Translated: CASSYAGGGNQPQHF.

The chain carries TRBV4-1 and TRBJ1-1; 9 bases align to TRBD1. Germline-derived CDR1 and CDR2 are MGHRA and YSYEKL. J gave up 9 bases and V 6 bases, and 8 bases lay outside the gene matches. The CDR3 consists of 13 residues. The CDR3 bases are TGCGCCAGCAGGGGACAGGGTTTGTATCAAGCTTTCTTT. Translating it yields CASRGQGLYQAFF.

The rearrangement uses TRBV19 and TRBJ1-5; D may be TRBD1 (5 bases). V gave up 5 bases and J gave up 1 base, with 18 bases separating them. CDR1 and CDR2 (germline): LNHDA, SQIVND (reference sequence). CDR3 length equals 17 residues. This CDR3 reads CASSPQRGRASNQPQHF. CDR3 nucleotide sequence: TGTGCCAGTAGTCCGCAAAGGGGCAGGGCCAGCAATCAGCCCCAGCATTTT.

The chain joins TRBV29-1 to TRBJ2-7, with D perhaps assigned TRBD1 or TRBD2 (5 bases each). Germline CDR1 reads SQVTM; CDR2 reads ANQGSEA. The length of the CDR3 is 14 residues. Trimming took off 6 bases at V and 0 bases at J, with 15 bases between the two ends. For the CDR3, the DNA is TGCAGCGTGGCAAAGGGACCTACCTCCTACGAGCAGTACTTC. Translated: CSVAKGPTSYEQYF.

The J gene is TRBJ1-2, the V gene TRBV28; no firm D call. CDR1 is MDHEN, CDR2 SYDVKM, per germline. V was trimmed by 4 bases and J by 4 bases, leaving 31 bases between them. CDR3 length: 20 amino acids. The CDR3 region is CASSSPILGRSPSKVYGYTF. The CDR3 nucleotides read TGTGCCAGCAGTTCCCCGATTCTAGGACGCAGCCCCTCGAAGGTCTATGGCTACACCTTC.

The chain couples TRBV5-5 to TRBJ1-5, with 7 nucleotides matching TRBD1. Germline V gives CDR1 SGHKS, CDR2 YYEKEE (reference sequence). This CDR3 comprises 19 residues. With 2 bases clipped from V and 0 bases from J, the junction kept 14 bases outside the gene matches. The DNA for the CDR3 is TGTGCCAGCAGCTTACAACAGGGGCGCGTTGATAATAGCAATCAGCCCCAGCATTTT. Its protein is CASSLQQGRVDNSNQPQHF.

The V call is TRBV6-5, the J call TRBJ1-5; 8 nucleotides align to TRBD1. CDR1 and CDR2 from the germline V gene are MNHEY and SVGAGI. V was pared by 6 bases and J by 1 base, with 5 bases of the junction left unmatched. The CDR3 has 15 amino acids. Here the CDR3 reads CASSRQGLSNQPQHF. DNA of the CDR3: TGTGCCAGCAGCCGACAGGGGCTAAGCAATCAGCCCCAGCATTTT.

The chain couples TRBV11-3 to TRBJ2-7, with 7 bases that match TRBD1. The V gene end was trimmed by 1 base and the J gene end by 2 bases; junction bases not matched to a gene: 5. CDR1 is SGHNT and CDR2 is YENEEA in the germline V gene. This CDR3 comprises 15 residues. In DNA form, the CDR3 reads TGTGCCAGCAGCTTAGGGGACAGCGTGGCCTACGAGCAGTACTTC. Translating it yields CASSLGDSVAYEQYF.

The rearrangement uses TRBV7-8 and TRBJ2-2; tentatively, D is TRBD2 (6 bases). This CDR3 contains 17 residues. The V end lost 5 bases, the J end lost 0 bases, and 16 bases lay between the germline ends. Germline CDR1 and CDR2: SGHVS and FQNEAQ. The CDR3 nucleotides read TGTGCCAGCAGCGGCCGCCGGGACTTCTCGAACACCGGGGAGCTGTTTTTT. This codes for CASSGRRDFSNTGELFF.

This clone has just one count. This sequence joins TRBV6-5 and TRBJ1-1, with a weak D call TRBD1 (6 bases). Germline CDR1 reads MNHEY; CDR2 reads SVGAGI. The ends were cut back, 8 bases at V and 5 bases at J, with 18 bases in the middle. The CDR3 is 14 amino acids. This CDR3 reads CASAPRGRGTEAFF. In nucleotides, the CDR3 is TGTGCCAGCGCCCCTCGGGGGCGTGGAACTGAAGCTTTCTTT.

The V gene is TRBV6-5, the J gene TRBJ1-1; D gene unclear. The CDR3 is 14 amino acids. Germline V gene sequence: CDR1 MNHEY, CDR2 SVGAGI. V was cut by 0 bases and J by 6 bases, with 11 bases left in between. Here the CDR3 DNA reads TGTGCCAGCAGTTACTCAGATTTCACCGCTGAAGCTTTCTTT. Translated, it gives CASSYSDFTAEAFF.